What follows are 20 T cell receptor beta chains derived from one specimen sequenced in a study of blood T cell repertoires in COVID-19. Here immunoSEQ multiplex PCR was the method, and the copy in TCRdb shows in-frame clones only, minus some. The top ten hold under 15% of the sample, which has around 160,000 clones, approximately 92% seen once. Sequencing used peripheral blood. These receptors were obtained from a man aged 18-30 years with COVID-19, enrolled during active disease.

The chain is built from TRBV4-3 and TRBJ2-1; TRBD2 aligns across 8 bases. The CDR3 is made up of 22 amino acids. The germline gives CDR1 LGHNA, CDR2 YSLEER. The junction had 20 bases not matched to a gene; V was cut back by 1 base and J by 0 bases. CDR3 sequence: CASSQGAVSGGYIHTSYNEQFF. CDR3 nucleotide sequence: TGCGCCAGCAGCCAAGGTGCCGTGAGCGGGGGTTACATCCATACCTCCTACAATGAGCAGTTCTTC.

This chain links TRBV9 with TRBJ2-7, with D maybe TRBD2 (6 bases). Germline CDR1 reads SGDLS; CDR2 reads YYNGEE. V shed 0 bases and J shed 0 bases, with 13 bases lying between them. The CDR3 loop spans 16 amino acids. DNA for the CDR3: TGTGCCAGCAGCGTAGGCCTCCGGGGGAGCTCCTACGAGCAGTACTTC. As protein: CASSVGLRGSSYEQYF. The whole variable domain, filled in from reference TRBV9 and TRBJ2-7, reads DSGVTQTPKHLITATGQRVTLRCSPRSGDLSVYWYQQSLDQGLQFLIQYYNGEERAKGNILERFSAQQFPDLHSELNLSSLELGDSALYFCASSVGLRGSSYEQYFGPGTRLTVT.

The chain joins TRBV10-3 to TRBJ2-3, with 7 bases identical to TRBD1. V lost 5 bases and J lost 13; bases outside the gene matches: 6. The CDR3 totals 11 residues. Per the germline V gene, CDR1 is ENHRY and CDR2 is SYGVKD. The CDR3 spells CAISTDREKYF. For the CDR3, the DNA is TGTGCCATCAGTACCGACAGGGAAAAGTATTTT.

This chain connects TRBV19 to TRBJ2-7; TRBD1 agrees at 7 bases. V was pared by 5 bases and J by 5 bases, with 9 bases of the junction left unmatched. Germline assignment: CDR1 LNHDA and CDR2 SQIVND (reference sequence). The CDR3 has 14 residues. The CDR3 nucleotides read TGTGCCAGTAGTTTGAGGACAGGCGGAAACGAGCAGTACTTC. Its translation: CASSLRTGGNEQYF.

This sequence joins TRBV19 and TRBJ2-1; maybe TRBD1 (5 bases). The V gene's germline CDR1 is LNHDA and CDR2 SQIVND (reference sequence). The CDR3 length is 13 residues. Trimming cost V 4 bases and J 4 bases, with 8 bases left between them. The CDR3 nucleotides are TGTGCCAGTAGTACCAGACAGTACAATGAGCAGTTCTTC. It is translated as CASSTRQYNEQFF. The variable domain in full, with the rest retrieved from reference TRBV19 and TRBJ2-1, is DGGITQSPKYLFRKEGQNVTLSCEQNLNHDAMYWYRQDPGQGLRLIYYSQIVNDFQKGDIAEGYSVSREKKESFPLTVTSAQKNPTAFYLCASSTRQYNEQFFGPGTRLTVL.

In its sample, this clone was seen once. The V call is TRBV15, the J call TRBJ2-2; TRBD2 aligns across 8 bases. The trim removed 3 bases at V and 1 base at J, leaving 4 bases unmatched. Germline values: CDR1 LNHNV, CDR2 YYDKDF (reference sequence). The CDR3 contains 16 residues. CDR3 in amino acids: CATSSPGTRNTGELFF. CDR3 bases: TGTGCCACCAGCAGCCCCGGGACTAGGAACACCGGGGAGCTGTTTTTT.

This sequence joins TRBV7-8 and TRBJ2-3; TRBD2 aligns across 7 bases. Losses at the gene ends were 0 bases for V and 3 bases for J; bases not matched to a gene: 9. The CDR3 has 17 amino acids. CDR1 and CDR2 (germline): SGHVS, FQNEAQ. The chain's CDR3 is CASSLAYPSGMTDTQYF. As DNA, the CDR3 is TGTGCCAGCAGCTTAGCGTACCCTAGCGGTATGACAGATACGCAGTATTTT.

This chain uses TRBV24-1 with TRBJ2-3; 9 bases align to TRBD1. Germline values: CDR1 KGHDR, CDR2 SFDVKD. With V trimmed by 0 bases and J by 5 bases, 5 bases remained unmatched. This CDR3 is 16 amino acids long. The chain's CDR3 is CATSDLVDRGVDTQYF. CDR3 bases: TGTGCCACCAGTGATTTGGTGGACAGGGGAGTAGATACGCAGTATTTT.

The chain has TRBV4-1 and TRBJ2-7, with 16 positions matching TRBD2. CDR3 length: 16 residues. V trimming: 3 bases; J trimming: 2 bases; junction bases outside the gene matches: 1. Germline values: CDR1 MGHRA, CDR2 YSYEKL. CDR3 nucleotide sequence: TGCGCCAGCAGCCAGGGACTAGCGGGAGGGCCCTACGAGCAGTACTTC. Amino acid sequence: CASSQGLAGGPYEQYF.

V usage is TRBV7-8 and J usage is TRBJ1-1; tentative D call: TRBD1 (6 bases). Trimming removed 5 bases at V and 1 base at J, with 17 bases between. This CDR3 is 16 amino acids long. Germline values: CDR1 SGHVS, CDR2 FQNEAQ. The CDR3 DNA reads TGTGCCAGCAGCGAAAGGACAGAGTGGGGGAACACTGAAGCTTTCTTT. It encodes CASSERTEWGNTEAFF.

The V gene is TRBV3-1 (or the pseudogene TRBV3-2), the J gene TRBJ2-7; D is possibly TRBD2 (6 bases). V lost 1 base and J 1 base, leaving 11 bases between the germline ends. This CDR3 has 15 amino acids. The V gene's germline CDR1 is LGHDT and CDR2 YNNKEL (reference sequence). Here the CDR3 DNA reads TGTGCCAGCAGCCAAGGGAGCGGGCCTTCCTACGAGCAGTACTTC. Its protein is CASSQGSGPSYEQYF.

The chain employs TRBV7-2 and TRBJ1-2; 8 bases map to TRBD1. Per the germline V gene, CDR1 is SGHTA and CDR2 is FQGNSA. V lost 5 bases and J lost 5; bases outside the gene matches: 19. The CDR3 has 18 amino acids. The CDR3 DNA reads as TGTGCCAGCAGCCACGACATCGGGACAGGTGGGAATGGATATGGCTACACCTTC. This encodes CASSHDIGTGGNGYGYTF.

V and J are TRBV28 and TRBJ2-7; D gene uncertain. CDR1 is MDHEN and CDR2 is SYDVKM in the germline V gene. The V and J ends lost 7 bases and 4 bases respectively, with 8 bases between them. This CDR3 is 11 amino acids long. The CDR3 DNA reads TGTGCCAGCAATGGCCCGTACGAGCAGTACTTC. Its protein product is CASNGPYEQYF. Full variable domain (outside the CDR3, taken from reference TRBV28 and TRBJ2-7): DVKVTQSSRYLVKRTGEKVFLECVQDMDHENMFWYRQDPGLGLRLIYFSYDVKMKEKGDIPEGYSVSREKKERFSLILESASTNQTSMYLCASNGPYEQYFGPGTRLTVT.

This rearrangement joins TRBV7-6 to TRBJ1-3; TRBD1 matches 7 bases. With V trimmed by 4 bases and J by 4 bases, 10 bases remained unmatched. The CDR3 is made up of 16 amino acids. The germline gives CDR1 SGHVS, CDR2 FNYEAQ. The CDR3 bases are TGTGCCAGCAGCTCTTCACAGGGGTTTGGAGGAAACACCATATATTTT. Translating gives CASSSSQGFGGNTIYF.

Written as DNA, the CDR3 is TGTGCCAGCAGCTCCATAGCGGGGCAAACTACCATCGGAGATACGCAGTATTTT. Translating it yields CASSSIAGQTTIGDTQYF. The chain combines TRBV7-2 with TRBJ2-3; 8 bases match TRBD2. V shed 4 bases and J 5 bases; nucleotides not matched to a gene: 17. Germline V gene lookup returns CDR1 SGHTA and CDR2 FQGNSA. The CDR3 sequence is 18 residues long.

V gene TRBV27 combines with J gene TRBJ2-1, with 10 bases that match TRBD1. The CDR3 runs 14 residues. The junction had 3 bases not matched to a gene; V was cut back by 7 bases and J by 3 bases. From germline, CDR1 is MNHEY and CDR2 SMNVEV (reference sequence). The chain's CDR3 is CASKRTGGYNEQFF. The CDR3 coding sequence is TGTGCCAGCAAGAGGACAGGGGGCTACAATGAGCAGTTCTTC.

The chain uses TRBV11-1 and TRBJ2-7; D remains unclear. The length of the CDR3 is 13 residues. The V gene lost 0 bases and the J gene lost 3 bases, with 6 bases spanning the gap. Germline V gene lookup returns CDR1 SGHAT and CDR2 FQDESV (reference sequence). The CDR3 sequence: CASSLARSYEQYF. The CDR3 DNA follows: TGTGCCAGCAGCTTAGCCAGAAGCTACGAGCAGTACTTC.

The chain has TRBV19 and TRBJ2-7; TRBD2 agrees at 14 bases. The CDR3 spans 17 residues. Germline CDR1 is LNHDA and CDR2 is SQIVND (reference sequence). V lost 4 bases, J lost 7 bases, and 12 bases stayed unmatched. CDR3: CASSTHTGLAGGGEQYF. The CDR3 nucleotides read TGTGCCAGTAGTACGCACACCGGACTAGCGGGAGGTGGGGAGCAGTACTTC.

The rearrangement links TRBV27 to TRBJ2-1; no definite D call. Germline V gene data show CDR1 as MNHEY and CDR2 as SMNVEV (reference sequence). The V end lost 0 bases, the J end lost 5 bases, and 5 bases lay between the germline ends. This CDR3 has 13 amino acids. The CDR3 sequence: CASSLSANNEQFF. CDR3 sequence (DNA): TGTGCCAGCAGTTTATCGGCCAACAATGAGCAGTTCTTC.

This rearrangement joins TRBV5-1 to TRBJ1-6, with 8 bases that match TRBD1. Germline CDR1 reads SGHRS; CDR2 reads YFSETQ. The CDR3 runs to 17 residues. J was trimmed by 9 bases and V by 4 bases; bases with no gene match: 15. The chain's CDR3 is CASSPDRGLGTVSPLHF. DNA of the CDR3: TGCGCCAGCAGCCCCGACAGGGGACTGGGCACGGTTTCACCCCTCCACTTT.